The 10 T cell receptor beta chains below come from one sample, sequenced in a study of human T cells and chemical hapten exposure. As for time point: patch test 2, 6 weeks after DPC sensitization. Treatment reported: therapeutic diphenylcyclopropenone sensitization with weekly scalp DPC. TCRdb re-called the RACE reads with MiXCR, one entry per CDR3 protein. The table has some 57,000 distinct CDR3 sequences, 8.5% to 10% seen once. This sample comprised whole blood, obtained in connection with sensitization to the hapten diphenylcyclopropenone (DPC). The source of these receptors is a woman aged 50 to 65 with alopecia areata. Some clones in this sample may be carry-over from other donors' samples.

The CDR3 reads CASGQGVEGYTF. CDR3 DNA sequence: TGTGCCAGCGGACAGGGGGTAGAGGGCTACACCTTC. The genes are TRBV2 and TRBJ1-2; 10 bases match TRBD1. Germline trimming cut 8 bases from V and 8 bases from J; bases unmatched to any gene: 5. The CDR3 spans 12 residues. Germline V gene data show CDR1 as SNHLY and CDR2 as FYNNEI.

There are many counts of this clonotype. The V call is TRBV20-1, the J call TRBJ1-6, with D perhaps TRBD1 (5 bases). V gave up 3 bases and J gave up 7 bases, with 25 bases separating them. CDR1 and CDR2 from the germline V gene are DFQATT and SNEGSKA (reference sequence). The CDR3 length is 18 residues. The CDR3 DNA reads as TGCAGTGCTAGGAAGCCCTATTCCACGCAGGGTAGGAATTCACCCCTCCACTTT. Its translation is CSARKPYSTQGRNSPLHF.

The chain combines TRBV9 with TRBJ2-7; 9 bases map to TRBD1. In germline, CDR1 is SGDLS, CDR2 YYNGEE. The J segment lost 4 bases and the V segment lost 3 bases, leaving 5 bases of the junction unmatched. The CDR3 is 14 amino acids. The CDR3 nucleotides read TGTGCCAGCAGCGCTGCCGGGACAGGGTACGAGCAGTACTTC. Amino acids: CASSAAGTGYEQYF.

This clonotype was seen only a few times. V usage is TRBV25-1 and J usage is TRBJ1-5; 7 nucleotides agree with TRBD1. The CDR3 extends over 15 amino acids. The germline CDR1 and CDR2 sequences are MGHDK and SYGVNS. Trimming removed 4 bases from V and 1 base from J; junction bases left unmatched: 4. CDR3 coding DNA: TGTGCCAGCAGTGCCTTGACAGGGAGCAATCAGCCCCAGCATTTT. Its protein product is CASSALTGSNQPQHF.

In its sample, this clonotype was seen a few times. The chain has TRBV6-6 and TRBJ2-2; 9 nucleotides align to TRBD2. The CDR3 spans 14 residues. Per germline, CDR1 MNHNY and CDR2 SVGAGI (reference sequence). J gave up 8 bases and V 6 bases, and 7 bases lay outside the gene matches. The CDR3 nucleotides read TGTGCCAGCAGACGCGGGAGGGCCGGTGGGGAGCTGTTTTTT. Protein product: CASRRGRAGGELFF.

In this sample, this clonotype turned up many times. J is TRBJ2-2 and V is TRBV5-4; D not resolved. Germline CDR1 SGHNT, CDR2 YYREEE (reference sequence). This CDR3 has 16 amino acids. The ends were cut back, 1 base at V and 1 base at J, with 11 bases in the middle. The CDR3 protein is CASSLFVSKNTGELFF. The DNA of the CDR3 is TGTGCCAGCAGCTTGTTTGTCTCAAAGAACACCGGGGAGCTGTTTTTT.

This clonotype appeared a few times. V and J are TRBV11-2 and TRBJ1-1, with a tentative D call TRBD1 (6 bases). V was shortened by 11 bases and J by 5 bases, with 12 bases between the two germline ends. This CDR3 region has 11 residues. The V gene's germline CDR1 is SGHAT and CDR2 FQNNGV. The chain's CDR3 is CASRGFTEAFF. CDR3 DNA: TGTGCCTCCAGGGGATTTACTGAAGCTTTCTTT.

This clonotype has more than one count but fewer than ten. J is TRBJ2-3 and V is TRBV5-6; 7 bases align to TRBD2. CDR1 is SGHDT, CDR2 YYEEEE, per germline. This CDR3 region has 15 residues. V shed 4 bases and J 0 bases; nucleotides not matched to a gene: 5. The DNA of the CDR3 is TGTGCCAGCAGCGCGAGCGGGGTCAGCACAGATACGCAGTATTTT. It is translated as CASSASGVSTDTQYF.

The chain recombines TRBV5-1 with TRBJ1-1; 7 nucleotides align to TRBD1. V shed 1 base and J 4 bases; nucleotides not matched to a gene: 4. Germline CDR1 and CDR2: SGHRS and YFSETQ. The CDR3 has 14 residues. CDR3 DNA: TGCGCCAGCAGCTTGAAGGCAGGGGGCACTGAAGCTTTCTTT. Amino acid sequence: CASSLKAGGTEAFF. Using reference TRBV5-1 and TRBJ1-1 for the parts outside the CDR3, the full variable domain is KAGVTQTPRYLIKTRGQQVTLSCSPISGHRSVSWYQQTPGQGLQFLFEYFSETQRNKGNFPGRFSGRQFSNSRSEMNVSTLELGDSALYLCASSLKAGGTEAFFGQGTRLTVV.

CDR3 DNA: TGTGCAAGTCGCTTAGTAACGTTGGGGAGACAGGGGTTAAACCCTGAAAAACTGTTTTTT. It specifies CASRLVTLGRQGLNPEKLFF. V and J are TRBV12-2 and TRBJ1-4; TRBD1 reflects the table's D call only, with no check against the DNA. TRBV12-2 is a pseudogene. The CDR3 contains 20 residues.